Following are 6 T cell receptor beta chains from one sample sequenced in a study of human T cells and chemical hapten exposure. TCRdb reprocessed the RACE reads via MiXCR and lists one record per CDR3 protein. The table has 300,000 to 350,000 distinct CDR3 sequences, around 7% seen once; the top ten hold 8.4%. The time point here: patch test 1, 2 weeks after DPC sensitization. Described treatment: therapeutic diphenylcyclopropenone sensitization with weekly scalp DPC. Source: whole blood, taken in connection with sensitization to the hapten diphenylcyclopropenone (DPC). These receptors were obtained from a young woman with alopecia areata. Some clones in this sample may be carry-over from other donors' samples.

This clonotype was detected only a few times. V and J are TRBV12-3 or TRBV12-4 and TRBJ2-3, with 9 bases aligning to TRBD2. The CDR3 contains 15 residues. Germline trimming cut 6 bases from V and 4 bases from J; bases unmatched to any gene: 8. CDR3 bases: TGTGCCAGCAGCCCAGCGGGGGGAACCCCAGATACGCAGTATTTT. Protein sequence: CASSPAGGTPDTQYF.

The chain has TRBV7-2 and TRBJ1-1, with unresolved D. Germline CDR1 and CDR2: SGHTA and FQGNSA. Trimming stripped 3 bases from V and 4 bases from J, with 24 bases between. This CDR3 is built from 18 residues. CDR3 protein: CASSFIRVGLGLSTEAFF. The CDR3 DNA follows: TGTGCCAGCAGCTTTATTAGGGTCGGTTTGGGATTGAGCACTGAAGCTTTCTTT.

There are many counts of this clonotype. This chain uses TRBV10-3 with TRBJ1-2; tentative D call: TRBD1 (5 bases). The germline V and J ends were trimmed by 0 bases and 8 bases, with 13 bases remaining between them. CDR3 size: 14 residues. Germline assignment: CDR1 ENHRY and CDR2 SYGVKD. CDR3 region: CAISESSPGRGYTF. CDR3 nucleotides: TGTGCCATCAGTGAGTCGAGTCCAGGGCGCGGCTACACCTTC.

This clonotype was observed many times. The genes are TRBV5-5 and TRBJ2-5, with D unresolved. The ends were cut back, 2 bases at V and 0 bases at J, with 14 bases in the middle. Germline V gene lookup returns CDR1 SGHKS and CDR2 YYEKEE (reference sequence). This CDR3 comprises 16 residues. The CDR3 protein is CASSFSASLYQETQYF. The DNA for the CDR3 is TGTGCCAGCAGCTTCTCGGCCAGCTTGTACCAAGAGACCCAGTACTTC. Full variable domain (rest looked up from reference TRBV5-5 and TRBJ2-5): DAGVTQSPTHLIKTRGQQVTLRCSPISGHKSVSWYQQVLGQGPQFIFQYYEKEERGRGNFPDRFSARQFPNYSSELNVNALLLGDSALYLCASSFSASLYQETQYFGPGTRLLVL.

This clonotype was detected only a few times. This chain links TRBV7-2 with TRBJ2-3; the match to TRBD2 covers 15 bases. CDR3 size: 17 residues. From germline, CDR1 is SGHTA and CDR2 FQGNSA. Trimming cost V 5 bases and J 2 bases; bases outside gene matches: 5. The CDR3 loop reads CASSPRTSGGATDTQYF. The DNA for the CDR3 is TGTGCCAGCAGCCCTCGGACTAGCGGGGGGGCCACAGATACGCAGTATTTT.

This clonotype appeared a few times. This sequence joins TRBV9 and TRBJ1-2, with a tentative D call TRBD1 (6 bases). Germline lookup yields CDR1 SGDLS and CDR2 YYNGEE. V was pared by 2 bases and J by 2 bases, with 13 bases between. The CDR3 contains 15 residues. CDR3 sequence: CASSVQGTGNYGYTF. In nucleotides, the CDR3 is TGTGCCAGCAGCGTTCAGGGGACCGGGAACTATGGCTACACCTTC.